The sequence of this T cell receptor beta chain was determined in a study of OX40 agonist ivuxolimab in advanced cancers. For the study in its entirety: Ivuxolimab was an agonistic, fully human IgG2 monoclonal antibody directed against OX40 (CD134), a costimulatory receptor. Intravenous ivuxolimab was administered to patients every 2 weeks at six dose levels: 0.01, 0.1, 0.3, 1.5, 3 and 10 mg/kg. Of the roughly 52 dose-escalation patients, hepatocellular carcinoma was present in about 20, melanoma in roughly 15, renal cell carcinoma in 9 and head and neck cancer in 9. In the dose-escalation cohort, more than 75% of patients were male, and the mean age was about 55 years, with a range of 23 to 79. Patients were allowed to have had prior anti-PD-1, anti-PD-L1 or anti-CTLA-4 therapy, and 40% to 45% of the dose-escalation patients had previously received checkpoint inhibitors. Three dose-escalation patients achieved partial responses, one with hepatocellular carcinoma and two with cutaneous melanoma. The purpose of peripheral TCRbeta sequencing was to test whether ivuxolimab changed TCR sequence diversity and led to clonal T-cell expansion. The paper reports the monotherapy dose-escalation portion (N of about 51 patients) of the phase I ivuxolimab trial.

Worth noting for this clone: The clone's antigen remains unknown. Nothing much larger sits one base from this clone, and base qualities are not available.

Genomic DNA was isolated from the sorted cells so that the TCRbeta CDR3 region could be sequenced. TCRbeta CDR3 regions were sequenced using the immunoSEQ Assay. TCRdb mirrors the immuneACCESS table, restricted to in-frame sequences. Some clones are absent from its copies; in checked studies, under half trace to an unresolved V gene, and the reason for the others is unknown. The sample table lists roughly 70,000 clones, 91% of them with a count of one. The ten largest clones represent 0.3% to 0.35% of the sample. Broader findings and caveats from the paper: At doses from 0.1 to 3.0 mg/kg, clonal expansion was seen in both CD4+ and CD8+ blood T cells between baseline and week 6. Which antigens the clonally expanded peripheral T cells were specific for was not determined. Partial responders in the 0.1-3.0 mg/kg groups had among the lowest normalized peripheral clonal expansion, especially among CD8+ T cells. Low levels of normalized T-cell clonal expansion were also seen in some patients who did not respond. After ivuxolimab, CD8+ T cells had more expanded clones than CD4+ T cells on average.

The trial excluded patients who had a history of autoimmune disease or were on systemic immunosuppression. Peripheral blood for TCR sequencing was drawn from every dose cohort at baseline, at cycle 4 day 1 and at cycle 7 day 1. The samples were drawn from a first-in-human, open-label, multicenter phase I dose-escalation trial of ivuxolimab. The trial enrolled adults with locally advanced or metastatic head and neck squamous cell, hepatocellular, melanoma or renal cell carcinoma. Before TCR sequencing, CD4+ T cells and CD8+ T cells were sorted from peripheral blood as separate populations. Sequenced material: CD4+ or CD8+ T cells sorted from blood, taken in a trial of the OX40 agonist ivuxolimab. This clonotype was obtained from an adult with an advanced solid tumor such as melanoma, head and neck, liver or kidney cancer.

The CDR3 region: CASSSRTSGNPPLYEQYF. The DNA sequence is as follows: TGTGCCAGCAGTTCCAGGACTAGCGGGAACCCCCCCTTATACGAGCAGTACTTC. The rearranged segments are TRBV28 and TRBJ2-7, with TRBD2 identical over 12 junction bases. Relative to germline, V is missing 4 bases and J is missing 4 bases, with 14 bases of the junction outside any gene match. The cysteine opens and the phenylalanine closes a CDR3 of 18 amino acids. Only CDR3 DNA is held: 54 bases, read in frame from base 1. For CDR1 and CDR2, the germline V gene lists MDHEN and SYDVKM.